This passage covers 17 T cell receptor beta chains from one sample sequenced in a study of blood T cell repertoires in COVID-19. Produced via immunoSEQ multiplex PCR; TCRdb's table is partial and in-frame only. In the table there are fewer than 250,000 clones, approximately 80% of which are singletons. The sequencing input was PBMCs or T cells enriched from blood (not recorded which). The receptors were sampled from a woman between 40 and 55 years old with acute COVID-19.

This chain links TRBV10-3 with TRBJ2-1; 9 bases fit TRBD2. The CDR3 runs to 15 residues. The trim removed 6 bases at V and 10 bases at J, leaving 13 bases unmatched. Germline V CDR1 and CDR2: ENHRY, SYGVKD. The CDR3 reads CAIRATAGGPDEQFF. The CDR3 DNA sequence: TGTGCCATCAGGGCCACGGCGGGAGGGCCCGACGAGCAGTTCTTC.

The rearrangement uses TRBV10-3 and TRBJ1-1; the match to TRBD1 covers 10 bases. Germline V gives CDR1 ENHRY, CDR2 SYGVKD. CDR3 length equals 15 residues. Germline trimming cut 7 bases from V and 1 base from J; bases unmatched to any gene: 6. The CDR3 DNA reads as TGTGCCATCAAAGGGACAGGGGAGGGGAACACTGAAGCTTTCTTT. Translated: CAIKGTGEGNTEAFF.

The chain combines TRBV19 with TRBJ2-3, with 7 bases that match TRBD1. The CDR3 sequence is 14 residues long. The ends lost 5 bases at V and 5 bases at J; junction bases unmatched: 7. CDR1 is LNHDA, CDR2 SQIVND, per germline (reference sequence). This chain's CDR3 is CASSYPGQRDTQYF. DNA of the CDR3: TGTGCCAGTAGTTACCCGGGACAGAGAGATACGCAGTATTTT.

This chain joins TRBV5-1 and TRBJ1-1; D is ambiguous. V dropped 6 bases and J dropped 7 bases, with 10 bases sitting between them. The length of the CDR3 is 11 residues. The germline V gene has CDR1 SGHRS and CDR2 YFSETQ. The CDR3 region has the DNA TGCGCCAGCAAGTTGGCAGGTGAAGCTTTCTTT. Translated, it gives CASKLAGEAFF.

The chain has TRBV4-3 and TRBJ1-1; D may be TRBD1 (5 bases). Germline CDR1 LGHNA, CDR2 YSLEER. CDR3 length: 14 residues. V lost 4 bases and J lost 5, with 14 bases in between. CDR3 in amino acids: CASSLLGTMTEAFF. The CDR3 coding sequence is TGCGCCAGCAGCCTATTGGGGACTATGACTGAAGCTTTCTTT.

This rearrangement joins TRBV23-1 to TRBJ2-7, with TRBD1 matching 9 bases. TRBV23-1 is annotated as an ORF whose role is uncertain. The CDR3 totals 16 residues. With V trimmed by 6 bases and J by 2 bases, 11 bases remained unmatched. CDR3 loop: CASSPQDRGATYEQYF. The CDR3 DNA reads TGCGCCAGCAGCCCCCAGGACAGGGGCGCTACCTACGAGCAGTACTTC.

This chain joins TRBV6-4 and TRBJ2-3, with TRBD2 matching over 9 bases. CDR1 is MRHNA, CDR2 SNTAGT, per germline. The CDR3 is 14 residues long. The trim removed 3 bases at V and 6 bases at J, leaving 4 bases unmatched. For the CDR3, the DNA is TGTGCCAGCAGTGAGGGACTAGCACACGATACGCAGTATTTT. It codes for CASSEGLAHDTQYF.

The chain is built from TRBV12-3 or TRBV12-4 and TRBJ1-2; TRBD1 is a possible D gene (6 bases). Trimming stripped 5 bases from V and 4 bases from J, with 11 bases between. The CDR3 totals 13 residues. CDR3 sequence reads: CASSRTEPYGYTF. The CDR3 coding sequence is TGTGCCAGCAGTAGGACAGAACCCTATGGCTACACCTTC.

This clone was seen a few times. V is TRBV18 and J is TRBJ1-3; no firm D call. Trimming removed 5 bases from V and 0 bases from J, with 17 bases in between. Per germline, CDR1 KGHSH and CDR2 LQKENI. The length of the CDR3 is 17 residues. The CDR3 bases are TGTGCCAGCTCATTATCTCACGCAGGTATCTCTGGAAACACCATATATTTT. This codes for CASSLSHAGISGNTIYF.

This chain uses TRBV12-5 with TRBJ2-3, with 9 positions matching TRBD2. The CDR3 sequence is 15 residues long. The V segment lost 7 bases and the J segment 0 bases; nucleotides outside the gene matches: 5. Germline CDR1 is LGHNT and CDR2 is FRNRAP. As DNA, the CDR3 is TGTGCTAGTGCCCGTAGCGGGGGTAGCACAGATACGCAGTATTTT. Translating gives CASARSGGSTDTQYF.

The chain has TRBV30 and TRBJ1-5, with D unclear. CDR3 length equals 12 residues. Germline V gene data show CDR1 as GTSNPN and CDR2 as SVGIG (reference sequence). The V end lost 5 bases, the J end lost 9 bases, and 14 bases lay between the germline ends. This chain's CDR3 is CAWGPRIGPQHF. The CDR3 DNA is TGTGCCTGGGGGCCTCGAATAGGGCCCCAGCATTTT.

This clone was observed once. The gene calls are TRBV30 and TRBJ1-2; D is unclear. Trimming shortened V by 0 bases and J by 8 bases, and 7 bases separated the two germline ends. CDR3 length: 11 amino acids. In germline, CDR1 is GTSNPN, CDR2 SVGIG (reference sequence). CDR3 sequence: CAWSVTGGYTF. Written as DNA, the CDR3 is TGTGCCTGGAGTGTAACGGGAGGCTACACCTTC.

CDR3 sequence reads: CASTQGVVNEKLFF. Here the CDR3 DNA reads TGTGCCAGCACGCAGGGGGTTGTAAATGAAAAACTGTTTTTT. The chain uses TRBV28 and TRBJ1-4; TRBD1 aligns across 7 bases. The CDR3 consists of 14 residues. Unmatched junction bases numbered 7, after V lost 7 bases and J lost 5 bases. The germline V gene encodes CDR1 MDHEN and CDR2 SYDVKM. Full variable domain (outside the CDR3, taken from reference TRBV28 and TRBJ1-4): DVKVTQSSRYLVKRTGEKVFLECVQDMDHENMFWYRQDPGLGLRLIYFSYDVKMKEKGDIPEGYSVSREKKERFSLILESASTNQTSMYLCASTQGVVNEKLFFGSGTQLSVL.

The J gene is TRBJ1-3, the V gene TRBV7-9; 7 nucleotides line up with TRBD1. The CDR3 runs to 14 residues. V dropped 1 base and J dropped 3; count of bases not matched to a gene: 0. Germline V gene lookup returns CDR1 SEHNR and CDR2 FQNEAQ (reference sequence). The DNA for the CDR3 is TGTGCCAGCAGCTTAGGACAGGGTGGAAACACCATATATTTT. Its translation is CASSLGQGGNTIYF.

The CDR3 protein is CATSDHPGQGHGYTF. CDR3 in DNA: TGTGCCACCAGTGACCACCCCGGACAGGGCCATGGCTACACCTTC. This rearrangement joins TRBV24-1 to TRBJ1-2, with 8 bases aligning to TRBD1. The CDR3 length is 15 residues. The V gene's germline CDR1 is KGHDR and CDR2 SFDVKD. The trim removed 4 bases at V and 6 bases at J, leaving 9 bases unmatched.

The chain recombines TRBV19 with TRBJ2-3; TRBD1 might be the D (5 bases). The ends were cut back, 4 bases at V and 2 bases at J, with 10 bases in the middle. CDR3 size: 14 residues. Germline V CDR1 and CDR2: LNHDA, SQIVND (reference sequence). The CDR3 sequence: CASSRDRNTDTQYF. The CDR3 DNA follows: TGTGCCAGTAGTAGAGACAGAAACACAGATACGCAGTATTTT.

The chain joins TRBV2 to TRBJ1-5; TRBD1 might be the D (5 bases). CDR3 length equals 14 residues. V lost 6 bases to trimming and J lost 2 bases, with 11 bases between them. CDR1 SNHLY and CDR2 FYNNEI come from the germline V gene. The CDR3 loop reads CASRSQGGNQPQHF. The CDR3 DNA reads as TGTGCCAGCAGATCTCAGGGCGGCAATCAGCCCCAGCATTTT.